This TCR beta chain was sequenced for a study of human CD8 memory T cell subsets. General study points: Stem-like memory and precursor exhausted T cell repertoires had very little in common with each other. Whereas effector memory cells differed, stem-like memory and precursor exhausted T cells had comparably high diversity.

Preparation of the TCR beta libraries relied on UMI-labeled 5' RACE. From its re-call of the 5' RACE reads, TCRdb lists each CDR3 protein once, without DNA. The clone table shows around 6,000 distinct CDR3 sequences, with the ten largest holding 15% to 20%. Comment on this clonotype: Its antigen is unknown.

TPEX cells were CCR7+ PD-1+ TIGIT+ early memory CD8+ T cells with exhausted-like traits. The PBMC came from buffy coats of healthy donors. Per subset, duplicate vials of some 150,000 sorted CD8+ T cells supplied RNA. Germline CDR1 reads DFQATT; CDR2 reads SNEGSKA (reference sequence). The CDR3 contains 13 residues. What was sequenced was CD8+ T cells from PBMCs. V and J are TRBV20-1 and TRBJ2-7; TCRdb's D gene call, TRBD2, goes unchecked for lack of DNA. The source of this sequence is a human donor in good health. CDR3 residues: CSAIAGDPYEQYF.